The 18 T cell receptor beta chains below were found in one sample sequenced in a study of blood T cell repertoires in COVID-19. Using immunoSEQ multiplex PCR, the repertoire was profiled, and TCRdb retains in-frame clones only, with some absent. This table holds some 270,000 clones, more than 65% found once. The material sequenced was peripheral blood. The receptors come from a person between 65 and 79 years old with COVID-19, enrolled during active disease.

This chain links TRBV14 with TRBJ1-2; TRBD1 might be the D (6 bases). Looked up from germline, CDR1 is SGHDN and CDR2 is FVKESK. Trimming shortened V by 6 bases and J by 7 bases, and 18 bases separated the two germline ends. This CDR3 spans 14 amino acids. The CDR3 sequence: CASSLHRDARGYTF. DNA of the CDR3: TGTGCCAGCAGTCTTCACAGGGACGCGCGTGGCTACACCTTC.

The chain carries TRBV14 and TRBJ1-1; unclear D gene. The CDR3 has 15 amino acids. CDR1 and CDR2 from the germline V gene are SGHDN and FVKESK. Trimming cost V 8 bases and J 2 bases, with 18 bases left between them. DNA of the CDR3: TGTGCCAGCGGTCGGGATATAGGCCCCAACACTGAAGCTTTCTTT. The encoded protein is CASGRDIGPNTEAFF.

The chain joins TRBV19 to TRBJ1-1; weak D call: TRBD1 (5 bases). The ends were cut back, 4 bases at V and 2 bases at J, with 17 bases in the middle. This CDR3 comprises 16 residues. CDR1 is LNHDA and CDR2 is SQIVND in the germline V gene (reference sequence). The CDR3 bases are TGTGCCAGTAGTACTAACCTCGGACACCCTAACACTGAAGCTTTCTTT. Protein product: CASSTNLGHPNTEAFF.

J is TRBJ1-1 and V is TRBV6-6, with no clear D. This CDR3 has 15 residues. Trimming cost V 6 bases and J 0 bases, with 14 bases left between them. Germline CDR1 MNHNY, CDR2 SVGAGI (reference sequence). CDR3 protein: CASRNERFLNTEAFF. In nucleotides, the CDR3 is TGTGCCAGCAGAAATGAACGGTTTCTGAACACTGAAGCTTTCTTT.

V usage is TRBV15 and J usage is TRBJ2-5, with 7 bases that match TRBD1. The V segment lost 2 bases and the J segment 4 bases; nucleotides outside the gene matches: 7. The CDR3 loop spans 15 amino acids. Per the germline V gene, CDR1 is LNHNV and CDR2 is YYDKDF (reference sequence). The CDR3 region is CATSRSTGVTETQYF. Written as DNA, the CDR3 is TGTGCCACCAGCAGATCAACAGGGGTGACAGAGACCCAGTACTTC.

The CDR3 nucleotides are TGTGCCACCAGTGAGATCGGACCGAGCGGCTACGAGCAGTACTTC. Translation gives CATSEIGPSGYEQYF. The V and J genes are TRBV24-1 and TRBJ2-7; D possibly corresponds to TRBD2 (5 bases). V was cut by 4 bases and J by 3 bases, with 15 bases left in between. Germline V gives CDR1 KGHDR, CDR2 SFDVKD. The CDR3 is 15 amino acids.

DNA of the CDR3: TGTGCCAGCAGTGCTAACAGGGCCGGGTACCACGAGCAGTACTTC. Translated, it gives CASSANRAGYHEQYF. The chain carries TRBV28 and TRBJ2-7, with a possible D match to TRBD1 (6 bases). V lost 5 bases to trimming and J lost 5 bases, with 19 bases between them. The V gene's germline CDR1 is MDHEN and CDR2 SYDVKM. The CDR3 consists of 15 residues. Full variable domain (remainder filled in from reference TRBV28 and TRBJ2-7): DVKVTQSSRYLVKRTGEKVFLECVQDMDHENMFWYRQDPGLGLRLIYFSYDVKMKEKGDIPEGYSVSREKKERFSLILESASTNQTSMYLCASSANRAGYHEQYFGPGTRLTVT.

V gene TRBV5-1 combines with J gene TRBJ2-7; TRBD2 is a possible D gene (5 bases). Trimming stripped 1 base from V and 0 bases from J, with 17 bases between. The CDR3 extends over 17 amino acids. Germline CDR1 SGHRS, CDR2 YFSETQ. The CDR3 bases are TGCGCCAGCAGCTTGAATTTTAGGACTTTCCGCTCCTACGAGCAGTACTTC. Amino acid sequence: CASSLNFRTFRSYEQYF.

The V call is TRBV28, the J call TRBJ1-2; possible D gene TRBD1, 6 bases. Trimming pared 3 bases from V and 3 bases from J, leaving 23 bases between. This CDR3 comprises 18 residues. CDR1 and CDR2 (germline): MDHEN, SYDVKM. In DNA, the CDR3 is TGTGCCAGCAGTTTCCCTAGGGGGAGGGCTACGGGGGACTATGGCTACACCTTC. Protein product: CASSFPRGRATGDYGYTF.

This clone has just a few counts. The chain carries TRBV7-2 and TRBJ1-5, with D possibly matching TRBD1 (5 bases). Looked up from germline, CDR1 is SGHTA and CDR2 is FQGNSA. The CDR3 spans 15 residues. The V end lost 2 bases, the J end lost 8 bases, and 16 bases lay between the germline ends. The CDR3 DNA reads as TGTGCCAGCAGCTTAAGAGGGACTCAACTCGAGCCCCAGCATTTT. This sequence encodes CASSLRGTQLEPQHF.

This rearrangement joins TRBV3-1 (or the pseudogene TRBV3-2) to TRBJ2-7, with D perhaps TRBD2 (6 bases). Germline V lookup: CDR1 LGHDT, CDR2 YNNKEL (reference sequence). V was shortened by 5 bases and J by 3 bases, with 14 bases between the two germline ends. CDR3 length equals 14 residues. In DNA form, the CDR3 reads TGTGCCAGCAGCAAAAGGACGGGGGACTACGAGCAGTACTTC. As protein: CASSKRTGDYEQYF.

Only one count was recorded for this clone. The V and J genes are TRBV21-1 and TRBJ1-2; the table's D call, TRBD1, was not checked against the DNA. TRBV21-1 is a listed pseudogene. The CDR3 has 16 amino acids. As DNA, the CDR3 is TGTGCCAGCAGCAAAGGATGGGCAATTGCTAACTATGGCTACACCTTC. Its protein is CASSKGWAIANYGYTF.

This clone was seen a handful of times. The chain uses TRBV30 and TRBJ1-2, with D unresolved. V lost 3 bases, J lost 8 bases, and 16 bases lay in between. Per the germline V gene, CDR1 is GTSNPN and CDR2 is SVGIG (reference sequence). CDR3 length: 13 amino acids. The CDR3 region is CAWSPGVLGGYTF. The CDR3 nucleotides read TGTGCCTGGAGCCCGGGAGTTCTAGGCGGCTACACCTTC.

The CDR3 is CASSQEIAKSYEQYF. The CDR3 DNA reads as TGCGCCAGCAGCCAAGAGATAGCTAAATCCTACGAGCAGTACTTC. The gene calls are TRBV4-3 and TRBJ2-7; no clear D. The CDR3 has 15 residues. Germline values: CDR1 LGHNA, CDR2 YSLEER. V was cut by 0 bases and J by 1 base, with 10 bases left in between.

The genes are TRBV7-7 and TRBJ2-6; unclear D gene. Germline CDR1 reads SSHAT; CDR2 reads FNYEAQ (reference sequence). V was trimmed by 6 bases and J by 0 bases, leaving 9 bases between them. This CDR3 has 15 amino acids. The CDR3: CASSRQHSGANVLTF. Here the CDR3 DNA reads TGTGCCAGCAGTCGTCAACACTCTGGGGCCAACGTCCTGACTTTC. Using reference TRBV7-7 and TRBJ2-6 for the parts outside the CDR3, the full variable domain is GAGVSQSPRYKVTKRGQDVTLRCDPISSHATLYWYQQALGQGPEFLTYFNYEAQPDKSGLPSDRFSAERPEGSISTLTIQRTEQRDSAMYRCASSRQHSGANVLTFGAGSRLTVL.

This chain connects TRBV28 to TRBJ1-5; tentative D call: TRBD1 (6 bases). CDR3 size: 12 residues. Germline assignment: CDR1 MDHEN and CDR2 SYDVKM. V lost 5 bases to trimming and J lost 11 bases, with 13 bases between them. CDR3 in amino acids: CASSTDRDTQHF. The DNA for the CDR3 is TGTGCCAGCAGTACGGACCGGGACACCCAGCATTTT.

This clone has just one count. The V and J genes are TRBV29-1 and TRBJ1-4; tentative D call: TRBD1 (5 bases). Trimming left V 7 bases short and J 5 bases short, with 14 bases between. The CDR3 extends over 13 amino acids. Germline CDR1 and CDR2: SQVTM and ANQGSEA. The CDR3 nucleotides read TGCAGCGCCTGGGGCGCATCGAATGAAAAACTGTTTTTT. This gives the protein CSAWGASNEKLFF.

The sample holds one count of this clone. The chain carries TRBV19 and TRBJ2-1, with 12 bases identical to TRBD2. The CDR3 extends over 16 amino acids. The germline V gene encodes CDR1 LNHDA and CDR2 SQIVND (reference sequence). Losses at the gene ends were 5 bases for V and 6 bases for J; bases not matched to a gene: 8. CDR3 nucleotide sequence: TGTGCCAGTAGTCCCCGCGGACTAGCGGGAACCAATGAGCAGTTCTTC. Translating it yields CASSPRGLAGTNEQFF. Using reference TRBV19 and TRBJ2-1 for the parts outside the CDR3, the full variable domain is DGGITQSPKYLFRKEGQNVTLSCEQNLNHDAMYWYRQDPGQGLRLIYYSQIVNDFQKGDIAEGYSVSREKKESFPLTVTSAQKNPTAFYLCASSPRGLAGTNEQFFGPGTRLTVL.